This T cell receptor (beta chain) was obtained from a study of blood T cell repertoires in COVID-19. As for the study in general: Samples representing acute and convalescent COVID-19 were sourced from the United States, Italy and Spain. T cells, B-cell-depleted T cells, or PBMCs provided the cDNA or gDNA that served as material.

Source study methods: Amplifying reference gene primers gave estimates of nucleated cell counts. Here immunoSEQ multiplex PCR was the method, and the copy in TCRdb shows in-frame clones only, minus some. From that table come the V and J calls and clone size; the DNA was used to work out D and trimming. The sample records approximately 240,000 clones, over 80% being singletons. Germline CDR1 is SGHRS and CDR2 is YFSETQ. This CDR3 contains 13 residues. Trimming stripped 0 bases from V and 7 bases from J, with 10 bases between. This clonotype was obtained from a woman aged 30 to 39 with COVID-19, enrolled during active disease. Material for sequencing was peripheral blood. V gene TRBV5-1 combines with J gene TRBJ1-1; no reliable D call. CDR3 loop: CASSLGDLFEAFF. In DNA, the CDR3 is TGCGCCAGCAGCTTGGGAGATCTTTTTGAAGCTTTCTTT.